This T cell receptor (beta chain) was captured in a study of CD8 T cells in Susac syndrome (dated by TCRdb to about 2019). For the wider study: Of the Susac syndrome patients who were sequenced, more than five had clinically active disease and eight were in clinical remission. At blood withdrawal, Susac syndrome patients were therapy-naive, treated with corticosteroids (with IVIg additionally given to some), or treated with IVIg alone. The study used repertoire sequencing to test whether antigen drove CD8+ T cell activation and differentiation in Susac syndrome. Study-wide findings and limitations: The number of individuals in the TCR sequencing and HLA analysis was acknowledged as relatively small. In the CD4+ T cell repertoire of Susac syndrome patients, clonal expansion was not detected.

V is cut by 3 bases and J by 3 bases, and the space between the germline ends is 8 bases. CDR1 and CDR2 (GTSNPN, SVGIG) derive from the germline V gene (reference sequence). The CDR3 holds 13 amino acids from the cysteine to the phenylalanine. Only CDR3 DNA remains: 39 bases, in frame from the first base. Peripheral blood CD8+ and CD4+ T cells from healthy donors, Susac syndrome patients and multiple sclerosis patients were profiled by high-throughput TCR beta sequencing. The Susac syndrome patients fulfilled recently defined diagnostic criteria for either definite or probable disease. Bulk CD8+ and CD4+ T cells were purified by magnetic negative isolation, whereas CD8+ TEMRA cells were enriched by FACS. Blood was collected in EDTA tubes and processed within 24 hours, with PBMCs isolated through density gradient centrifugation. PBMCs intended for TCR sequencing were frozen in liquid nitrogen and were later thawed in a 37 degrees C water bath. Purity of sorted or isolated CD4+, CD8+ and CD8+ TEMRA cells was at least 90%.

A remark on this clonotype: It lacks a known antigen. No base quality information exists; no much larger clone differs at one position.

RNA was extracted using the RNeasy kit, and about 0.5 to 1 ug of the RNA was reverse transcribed with random hexamers. The immunoSEQ multiplex PCR assay, covering 54 Vbeta and 13 Jbeta segments, was used to amplify TCR beta CDR3 regions. PCR amplification bias was corrected by using a synthetic template baseline for primer optimization and computational correction. The original pipeline was this. Only productive sequences were kept, with reads annotated to V, D and J genes according to IMGT and analyzed in immunoSEQ Analyzer. Clonality was computed as one minus Shannon entropy normalized by log2 of the number of productive unique sequences. For each patient and control, public and private clones were evaluated among the 100 most prevalent clones. Susac-specific clones were defined as absent from healthy and MS cohorts, about 1,000 published viral clones and other ImmuneACCESS disease sequences. TCRdb applied fastp at Q25 and MiXCR to the public reads, then kept only in-frame beta chains. CDR3 protein duplicates are merged, each entry listing the most common genes and DNA. These V and J calls rely on TCRdb rather than the paper's analysis. This sample has some 200,000 distinct CDR3 sequences in its table, and over 75% of those were observed once. The ten largest clones represent approximately 0.09% of the sample.

Material: CD4+ T cells from PBMCs. The sequence links TRBV30 to TRBJ2-2; too little of a D gene remains to name it. The sequence was obtained from a human donor with Susac syndrome. The CDR3 protein is CAWRKRHTGELFF. The sequenced DNA is TGTGCCTGGAGAAAAAGACACACCGGGGAGCTGTTTTTT.